This T cell receptor (beta chain) was found in a study of blood T cell repertoires in COVID-19. Across the study: Spain, Italy and the United States supplied samples that represented acute and convalescent COVID-19. T cells, B-cell-depleted T cells, or PBMCs supplied cDNA or gDNA.

Trimming took off 3 bases at V and 6 bases at J, with 15 bases between the two ends. This CDR3 comprises 13 residues. Germline V gene lookup returns CDR1 DFQATT and CDR2 SNEGSKA (reference sequence). In the study's own analysis: For nucleated cells, counts were estimated from reference gene primer amplification. Measured with immunoSEQ multiplex PCR; TCRdb has only the in-frame clones, and not every one. The V and J calls and clone size are taken from that table; D and trimming were inferred from the DNA. The table records about 310,000 clones, approximately 86% of them present only once. The clonotype comes from a man younger than 35 with active or convalescent COVID-19. This chain uses TRBV20-1 with TRBJ2-7, with a possible D match to TRBD1 (5 bases). The sequencing sample was made of peripheral blood. The CDR3 coding sequence is TGCAGTGCTAGTATCCAGGGTTCGGGCGAGCAGTACTTC. Protein sequence: CSASIQGSGEQYF.